The entry that follows covers one TCR beta chain sequence. Its specificity is not known. The record originates from a study of post-analysis software for immune sequencing data. On the study more broadly: Clinical courses comprised relapsing-remitting, secondary progressive and progressive-relapsing multiple sclerosis.

Each TCR beta cDNA library carried unique molecular identifiers. Out of roughly 0.85 to 10 million T cells, roughly 0.5 million cDNA molecules were generated. Using its own MiXCR run on the PCR reads, TCRdb lists one record per CDR3 protein. The sample has about 500,000 distinct CDR3 sequences, around 40% seen once; the top ten hold 12%. Study-level findings and limits: With F measure, samples from one preparation batch clustered together strongly. Higher frequency in patients than in controls was seen for about five TRBV segments, with TRBV5-6, TRBV5-1 and TRBV20-1 among them. Multiple sclerosis patients showed significantly lower normalized Chao1 diversity than controls did.

The CDR3 has 15 residues. The germline V gene encodes CDR1 MDHEN and CDR2 SYDVKM. After removal of 3 bases from V and 9 bases from J, the junction contained 8 bases not matched to a gene. This TCR was sampled from a girl under 18 with multiple sclerosis. The V call is TRBV28, the J call TRBJ2-1; 10 bases map to TRBD2. Sequencing used blood. The CDR3 loop reads CASSFLAGAGGEQFF. The CDR3 DNA follows: TGTGCCAGCAGTTTTCTAGCGGGAGCGGGTGGTGAGCAGTTCTTC.